Below, 25 T cell receptor beta chains from the same sample are listed, as sequenced in a study of cytomegalovirus exposure and HLA in healthy donors. It was with 60 Vbeta and 13 Jbeta primers that the PCR ran. Assay: immunoSEQ multiplex PCR; the TCRdb copy retains only in-frame clones and omits some. The sample consists of 100,000 to 150,000 clones, 70% to 80% of them appearing once. The sequenced sample was PBMCs. These receptors were collected from a woman aged 60-75 years in good health and CMV-seropositive.

A remark on this clone: At one boundary the junction diverges from the germline segment, which might be a read error. The chain has TRBV7-9 and TRBJ1-1; no firm D call. The germline CDR1 and CDR2 sequences are SEHNR and FQNEAQ (reference sequence). This CDR3 has 13 residues. Written as DNA, the CDR3 is TGTTCCAGCAGCCCCAACACACACAATGAAGCTTTCTTT. Encoded protein: CSSSPNTHNEAFF.

This clone was observed a few times. The chain has TRBV5-1 and TRBJ1-4; D not certain. Germline lookup yields CDR1 SGHRS and CDR2 YFSETQ. Trimming removed 4 bases at V and 7 bases at J, with 11 bases between. The CDR3 contains 13 residues. This chain's CDR3 is CASSGEAGEKLFF. In nucleotides, the CDR3 is TGCGCCAGCAGCGGAGAGGCGGGTGAAAAACTGTTTTTT.

This clone has only a few counts. Relative to the germline gene, one junction end is altered; a read error may explain this. The rearrangement joins TRBV9 to TRBJ2-3; D remains ambiguous. Germline CDR1 and CDR2: SGDLS and YYNGEE. CDR3 length: 12 residues. The CDR3 DNA is TGTGCCAGCAGCGCAATCACATATACGCAGTATTTT. This codes for CASSAITYTQYF. The variable domain in full, with the rest retrieved from reference TRBV9 and TRBJ2-3, is DSGVTQTPKHLITATGQRVTLRCSPRSGDLSVYWYQQSLDQGLQFLIQYYNGEERAKGNILERFSAQQFPDLHSELNLSSLELGDSALYFCASSAITYTQYFGPGTRLTVL.

About this clone itself: Germline and junction disagree at one end, which may indicate a read error. This chain connects TRBV7-9 to TRBJ2-7, with 8 bases aligning to TRBD1. CDR1 and CDR2 from the germline V gene are SEHNR and FQNEAQ (reference sequence). CDR3 length: 15 residues. Here the CDR3 reads CSSSTIQGVQDEQYF. In nucleotides, the CDR3 is TGTTCCAGCAGTACTATACAGGGGGTCCAGGACGAGCAGTACTTC.

The CDR3 here is CASSFPDRGDYGYTF. CDR3 nucleotides: TGTGCCAGCAGCTTTCCGGACAGGGGGGACTATGGCTACACCTTC. V is TRBV13 and J is TRBJ1-2; 10 positions agree with TRBD1. Germline V lookup: CDR1 PRHDT, CDR2 FYEKMQ (reference sequence). The V gene end was trimmed by 3 bases and the J gene end by 3 bases; junction bases not matched to a gene: 4. This CDR3 contains 15 residues.

This chain connects TRBV6-6 to TRBJ1-2, with no clear D. The CDR3 is 14 residues long. V dropped 2 bases and J dropped 7 bases, with 14 bases sitting between them. Germline V gene lookup returns CDR1 MNHNY and CDR2 SVGAGI (reference sequence). In nucleotides, the CDR3 is TGTGCCAGCAGTTACCTCGCGCTTGGAGGTGGCTACACCTTC. Encoded protein: CASSYLALGGGYTF.

The chain is built from TRBV2 and TRBJ2-5; 8 nucleotides agree with TRBD2. CDR3 length: 14 residues. CDR1 is SNHLY and CDR2 is FYNNEI in the germline V gene. Trimming cost V 8 bases and J 5 bases; bases outside gene matches: 10. The CDR3 sequence: CASSGTSRTETQYF. CDR3 DNA: TGTGCCAGCTCCGGGACTAGTCGTACGGAGACCCAGTACTTC.

J is TRBJ1-3 and V is TRBV7-3, with TRBD1 identical over 9 bases. V was clipped by 2 bases and J by 3 bases; unmatched bases: 2. This CDR3 comprises 15 residues. CDR1 and CDR2 from the germline V gene are SGHTA and FQGTGA. CDR3 sequence reads: CASSLDRGYGNTIYF. The CDR3 coding sequence is TGTGCCAGCAGCTTAGACAGGGGGTATGGAAACACCATATATTTT.

This chain connects TRBV10-1 to TRBJ2-7; 8 nucleotides align to TRBD1. CDR1 is WNHNN, CDR2 SYGVQD, per germline (reference sequence). The CDR3 consists of 16 residues. The V gene end was trimmed by 3 bases and the J gene end by 4 bases; junction bases not matched to a gene: 11. Here the CDR3 reads CASSDDRGQVLYEQYF. The CDR3 nucleotides read TGCGCCAGCAGTGATGATAGGGGACAGGTTTTATACGAGCAGTACTTC.

This clone was detected only once. The gene calls are TRBV12-5 and TRBJ1-6, with 7 bases fitting TRBD1. The germline V gene encodes CDR1 LGHNT and CDR2 FRNRAP. The CDR3 spans 14 residues. With 5 bases clipped from V and 5 bases from J, the junction kept 3 bases outside the gene matches. The CDR3 protein is CASGPTGDNSPLHF. The DNA for the CDR3 is TGTGCTAGTGGTCCCACAGGGGATAATTCACCCCTCCACTTT.

This clone was detected only once. The chain couples TRBV18 to TRBJ1-3; D is unresolved. The CDR3 spans 12 residues. Per germline, CDR1 KGHSH and CDR2 LQKENI. The V end was cut by 8 bases, the J end by 1 base, with 6 bases between. Here the CDR3 reads CASQLSGNTIYF. The CDR3 bases are TGTGCCAGCCAGTTATCTGGAAACACCATATATTTT.

A note on this clone: This CDR3 is also generated by other DNA sequences in the sample. The chain is built from TRBV7-9 and TRBJ1-4; 9 nucleotides match TRBD1. The junction had 5 bases not matched to a gene; V was cut back by 5 bases and J by 7 bases. Per germline, CDR1 SEHNR and CDR2 FQNEAQ (reference sequence). The CDR3 runs 14 residues. The CDR3 region is CASSLTGGGEKLFF. CDR3 DNA: TGTGCCAGCAGCCTGACAGGGGGTGGTGAAAAACTGTTTTTT.

The chain combines TRBV5-1 with TRBJ2-1, with 7 bases that match TRBD1. This CDR3 contains 15 residues. Germline loops: CDR1 SGHRS, CDR2 YFSETQ. The J segment lost 6 bases and the V segment lost 3 bases, leaving 9 bases of the junction unmatched. CDR3 in amino acids: CASSSGTATGNEQFF. The CDR3 DNA reads as TGCGCCAGCAGCTCAGGGACAGCTACGGGCAATGAGCAGTTCTTC.

The chain couples TRBV10-3 to TRBJ1-1; tentatively, D is TRBD1 (5 bases). Per the germline V gene, CDR1 is ENHRY and CDR2 is SYGVKD. Between the trimmed V and J ends, which lost 8 bases and 4 bases, there was a span of 11 bases. The CDR3 totals 12 residues. CDR3 in DNA: TGTGCCATCCAGGGATTCGGCACTGAAGCTTTCTTT. Translating it yields CAIQGFGTEAFF.

The rearrangement links TRBV4-1 to TRBJ2-2; D unresolved. Trimming stripped 11 bases from V and 6 bases from J, with 19 bases between. CDR1 is MGHRA and CDR2 is YSYEKL in the germline V gene. The CDR3 has 14 amino acids. The CDR3 region has the DNA TGCGCCGCCCGAAGGCGCGGAAGCTCCGGGGAGCTGTTTTTT. It encodes CAARRRGSSGELFF.

The chain couples TRBV5-1 to TRBJ1-6; no definite D call. Trimming cost V 0 bases and J 0 bases, with 19 bases left between them. Germline V gives CDR1 SGHRS, CDR2 YFSETQ. The CDR3 length is 20 residues. CDR3 nucleotides: TGCGCCAGCAGCTTGGTTTCTAGGTTCGACCCGAGCTCCTATAATTCACCCCTCCACTTT. It is translated as CASSLVSRFDPSSYNSPLHF.

The genes are TRBV5-4 and TRBJ2-1; TRBD2 might be the D (6 bases). This CDR3 is 16 amino acids long. Per germline, CDR1 SGHNT and CDR2 YYREEE (reference sequence). V was cut by 1 base and J by 3 bases, with 14 bases left in between. The CDR3 reads CASSLNSGVYYNEQFF. The CDR3 coding sequence is TGTGCCAGCAGCTTGAACTCGGGGGTGTACTACAATGAGCAGTTCTTC.

This clone was counted a few times. The germline gene is not matched at one end of the junction; a read error may be the cause. This chain uses TRBV10-3 with TRBJ1-2, with 10 bases lining up with TRBD1. CDR1 and CDR2 (germline): ENHRY, SYGVKD. The CDR3 is 16 residues long. The CDR3 DNA reads TGTGCCAGCAGTTACTATGCGACAGGGGGCTCGTCTGGCTACACCTTC. Protein sequence: CASSYYATGGSSGYTF.

The chain employs TRBV7-9 and TRBJ2-5, with 9 bases lining up with TRBD1. The J call is uncertain, as TRBJ2-7 better fits the DNA end. CDR1 is SEHNR, CDR2 FQNEAQ, per germline (reference sequence). This CDR3 is built from 14 residues. CDR3 sequence reads: CASSTGQGFYEQYF. The CDR3 DNA is TGTGCCAGCAGCACCGGACAGGGGTTCTACGAGCAGTACTTC.

The CDR3 DNA reads TGTGCCAGCAGCGGGGGGGCAGGGTGGATGAACACTGAAGCTTTCTTT. Translated, it gives CASSGGAGWMNTEAFF. V gene TRBV7-6 combines with J gene TRBJ1-1; D might be TRBD1 (6 bases). Trimming shortened V by 5 bases and J by 0 bases, and 16 bases separated the two germline ends. Germline CDR1 SGHVS, CDR2 FNYEAQ. This CDR3 comprises 16 residues.

The CDR3 loop is CASSLVRVEAFF. The DNA of the CDR3 is TGTGCCAGCAGCTTGGTACGGGTGGAAGCTTTCTTT. The chain joins TRBV5-5 to TRBJ1-1; no definite D call. The V end was cut by 0 bases, the J end by 8 bases, with 8 bases between. Germline CDR1 is SGHKS and CDR2 is YYEKEE (reference sequence). This CDR3 spans 12 amino acids.

The chain couples TRBV19 to TRBJ2-7; TRBD1 matches 7 bases. In germline, CDR1 is LNHDA, CDR2 SQIVND (reference sequence). The CDR3 is made up of 14 amino acids. J was trimmed by 2 bases and V by 7 bases; bases with no gene match: 8. The CDR3 protein is CASTTTGSAYEQYF. The CDR3 DNA reads as TGTGCCAGTACCACGACAGGGTCCGCCTACGAGCAGTACTTC.

This chain joins TRBV5-1 and TRBJ1-1, with unresolved D. The CDR3 spans 15 residues. Germline V CDR1 and CDR2: SGHRS, YFSETQ. The V end was cut by 0 bases, the J end by 1 base, with 10 bases between. DNA of the CDR3: TGCGCCAGCAGCTTGGACGGTACCCCGAACACTGAAGCTTTCTTT. Its translation is CASSLDGTPNTEAFF.

This sequence joins TRBV19 and TRBJ1-5, with 8 bases that match TRBD1. With V trimmed by 7 bases and J by 4 bases, 6 bases remained unmatched. CDR3 length equals 14 residues. CDR1 and CDR2 (germline): LNHDA, SQIVND (reference sequence). The CDR3 region has the DNA TGTGCCAGTATCGGGGGACAGGCAAATCAGCCCCAGCATTTT. It yields the protein CASIGGQANQPQHF.

The CDR3 spells CASSSGPNQPQHF. DNA of the CDR3: TGTGCCAGCAGCTCGGGTCCCAATCAGCCCCAGCATTTT. V gene TRBV7-3 combines with J gene TRBJ1-5; no clear D gene. In germline, CDR1 is SGHTA, CDR2 FQGTGA. The CDR3 consists of 13 residues. V lost 4 bases, J lost 3 bases, and 7 bases lay in between.